The T cell receptor (beta chain) under discussion was sequenced for a study of monozygotic twins with inflammatory bowel disease. Germline loops: CDR1 LGHDT, CDR2 YNNKEL (reference sequence). CDR3 length: 14 residues. Comments on this clonotype: Its cognate antigen is unknown.

Findings of the study overall: Since immunosuppressive treatments differed, patient repertoires may have gained added variability.

With the 5' RACE reads reprocessed, TCRdb shows one record per CDR3 protein and no DNA. This sample contains a few hundred thousand distinct CDR3 sequences. This clonotype was sampled from a human donor with ulcerative colitis or Crohn's disease, or a healthy co-twin of an affected twin (not recorded which). This chain links TRBV3-1 with TRBJ1-2; TCRdb names TRBD1, which stays unverified in the absence of DNA. Sequenced material: blood. The CDR3 is CASNLKGGNYGYTF.